This TCR beta chain was documented in a study of shared clonotypes between healthy human individuals. Germline V gene sequence: CDR1 SGHKS, CDR2 YYEKEE (reference sequence). V shed 3 bases, J shed 3 bases, and the junction held 11 bases outside the gene matches. This CDR3 is built from 16 residues. Whole-study results and caveats: It was observed that 4% to 6% of naive CD4 clonotypes were shared across a few donors. Estimated clonotype richness was generally higher in naive than memory subsets. Sequencing depth was a factor that was expected to affect clonotype sharing among donors.

Clones were read by immunoSEQ multiplex PCR, and TCRdb kept only the in-frame ones, dropping some. The data show more than 1,200,000 clones, with approximately 98.5% seen just once and around 0.33% held by the top ten. Investigators divided CD4+ cells into CD45RA+ naive and CD45RA-negative memory subsets. Points on this clone: Its antigen remains unknown.

The rearrangement links TRBV5-5 to TRBJ2-7; 8 bases align to TRBD1. Sequenced input: naive CD4+ T cells sorted from blood. Subset defined: CD45RA+ positively selected. This clonotype was obtained from a man under 40 in good health. CDR3 coding DNA: TGTGCCAGCAGCTCAGGGGGCGAATATAACTTCTACGAGCAGTACTTC. It codes for CASSSGGEYNFYEQYF.